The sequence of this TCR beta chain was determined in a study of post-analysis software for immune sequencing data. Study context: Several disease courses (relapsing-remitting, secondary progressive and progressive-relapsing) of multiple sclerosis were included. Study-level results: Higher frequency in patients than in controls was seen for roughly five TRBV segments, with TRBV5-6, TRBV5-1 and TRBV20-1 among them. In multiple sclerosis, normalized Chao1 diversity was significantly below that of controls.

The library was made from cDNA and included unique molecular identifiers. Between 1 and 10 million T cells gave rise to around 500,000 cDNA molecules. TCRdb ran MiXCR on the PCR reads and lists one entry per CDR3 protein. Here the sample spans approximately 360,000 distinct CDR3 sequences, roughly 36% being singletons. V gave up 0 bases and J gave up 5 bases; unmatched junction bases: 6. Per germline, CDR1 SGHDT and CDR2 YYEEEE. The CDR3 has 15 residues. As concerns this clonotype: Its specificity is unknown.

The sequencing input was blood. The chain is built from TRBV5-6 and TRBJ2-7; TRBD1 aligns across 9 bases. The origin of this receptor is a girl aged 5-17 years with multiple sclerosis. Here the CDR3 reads CASSLVGQGTDEQYF. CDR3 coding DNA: TGTGCCAGCAGCTTGGTCGGACAGGGGACGGACGAGCAGTACTTC.